This is a list of T cell receptor beta chains from one sample in a study of cytomegalovirus exposure and HLA in healthy donors. TCRdb keeps only in-frame clones here, not all; method: immunoSEQ multiplex PCR. The sample holds about 130,000 clones; about 91% are singletons and the top ten take 1.1%. The sequencing input was PBMCs. The receptors stem from a woman in her late teens or twenties in good health and CMV-seronegative. Each CDR3 is given with its conserved first and last residue. Fields, in order: clone size, V gene, J gene, D gene, CDR3 DNA, CDR3 protein. The D gene is left open where the match is weak. Rows give clone size only sometimes, using once, few, many, or a class for an expanded clone.

abundance: .; v_gene: TRBV29-1; j_gene: TRBJ1-2; d_gene: TRBD1; CDR3nt: TGCAGCGTTGAAAAGGACAGGTCTGGCTCTCCGTATGGCTACACCTTC; CDR3aa: CSVEKDRSGSPYGYTF
abundance: .; v_gene: TRBV5-5; j_gene: TRBJ1-4; d_gene: .; CDR3nt: TGTGCCAGCAGCCTACTGACAGAGATGAATGAAAAACTGTTTTTT; CDR3aa: CASSLLTEMNEKLFF
abundance: .; v_gene: TRBV5-1; j_gene: TRBJ2-3; d_gene: TRBD1; CDR3nt: TGCGCCAGCAGCTGGGGCCGGGACAGGGGCACAGATACGCAGTATTTT; CDR3aa: CASSWGRDRGTDTQYF
abundance: once; v_gene: TRBV10-3; j_gene: TRBJ2-5; d_gene: .; CDR3nt: TGTGCCATCAGTGTCGGAGGGGAACAAGAGACCCAGTACTTC; CDR3aa: CAISVGGEQETQYF
abundance: .; v_gene: TRBV25-1; j_gene: TRBJ2-3; d_gene: TRBD2; CDR3nt: TGTGCCAGCAGTATACTAGCGGGAGGGGTAAATACGCAGTATTTT; CDR3aa: CASSILAGGVNTQYF
abundance: .; v_gene: TRBV6-5; j_gene: TRBJ1-1; d_gene: .; CDR3nt: TGTGCCAGCAGTTTCGACTTGAACACTGAAGCTTTCTTT; CDR3aa: CASSFDLNTEAFF
abundance: .; v_gene: TRBV2; j_gene: TRBJ2-2; d_gene: .; CDR3nt: TGTGCCAGCATCGGCGGGGCGAACACCGGGGAGCTGTTTTTT; CDR3aa: CASIGGANTGELFF
abundance: .; v_gene: TRBV27; j_gene: TRBJ2-1; d_gene: TRBD1; CDR3nt: TGTGCCAGCAGTTTATGGGGACAGGGTCAGTTCTTC; CDR3aa: CASSLWGQGQFF
abundance: .; v_gene: TRBV30; j_gene: TRBJ2-1; d_gene: .; CDR3nt: TGTGCCTGGAGTGTAGAGGATTACAATGAGCAGTTCTTC; CDR3aa: CAWSVEDYNEQFF
abundance: few; v_gene: TRBV7-9; j_gene: TRBJ2-4; d_gene: .; CDR3nt: TGTGCCAGCAGCTCTAGAGCCGAAGCCAAAAACATTCAGTACTTC; CDR3aa: CASSSRAEAKNIQYF
abundance: .; v_gene: TRBV29-1; j_gene: TRBJ1-1; d_gene: .; CDR3nt: TGCAGCGTTGAACCCCGGAACACTGAAGCTTTCTTT; CDR3aa: CSVEPRNTEAFF
abundance: .; v_gene: TRBV28; j_gene: TRBJ2-3; d_gene: TRBD2; CDR3nt: TGTGCCAGCAGTTCGGCGGGAGGGATTTTAGATACGCAGTATTTT; CDR3aa: CASSSAGGILDTQYF
abundance: once; v_gene: TRBV4-1; j_gene: TRBJ2-7; d_gene: .; CDR3nt: TGCGCCAGCAGCCAAGCACACAACTCCTACGAGCAGTACTTC; CDR3aa: CASSQAHNSYEQYF
abundance: .; v_gene: TRBV4-2; j_gene: TRBJ1-5; d_gene: TRBD1; CDR3nt: TGTGCCAGCAGCCAAGGGGACAGGGAGGGGAATCAGCCCCAGCATTTT; CDR3aa: CASSQGDREGNQPQHF
abundance: .; v_gene: TRBV6-1; j_gene: TRBJ2-6; d_gene: .; CDR3nt: TGTGCCAGCAGTGTCCTCGCTGGGGCCAACGTCCTGACTTTC; CDR3aa: CASSVLAGANVLTF
abundance: .; v_gene: TRBV29-1; j_gene: TRBJ2-5; d_gene: .; CDR3nt: TGCAGCGTTGAAACGACAGGTCAAGAGACCCAGTACTTC; CDR3aa: CSVETTGQETQYF
abundance: once; v_gene: TRBV30; j_gene: TRBJ2-1; d_gene: TRBD2; CDR3nt: TGTGCCTGGAATTCAGGGACTAGCGGGGACAATGAGCAGTTCTTC; CDR3aa: CAWNSGTSGDNEQFF
abundance: .; v_gene: TRBV19; j_gene: TRBJ1-6; d_gene: .; CDR3nt: TGTGCCAGTAGCCGACAGGCGACCTTCTATAATTCACCCCTCCACTTT; CDR3aa: CASSRQATFYNSPLHF
abundance: .; v_gene: TRBV2; j_gene: TRBJ2-3; d_gene: TRBD2; CDR3nt: TGTGCCAGCAGGGTACTAGCGGGTATTCGGGATACGCAGTATTTT; CDR3aa: CASRVLAGIRDTQYF
abundance: once; v_gene: TRBV15; j_gene: TRBJ2-3; d_gene: .; CDR3nt: TGTGCCACCAGCAGCCTTACAGAGACCAATACGCAGTATTTT; CDR3aa: CATSSLTETNTQYF
abundance: .; v_gene: TRBV28; j_gene: TRBJ1-5; d_gene: TRBD1; CDR3nt: TGTGCCAGCTCGGGACAGATCGGACAGCCCCAGCATTTT; CDR3aa: CASSGQIGQPQHF
abundance: .; v_gene: TRBV27; j_gene: TRBJ2-5; d_gene: .; CDR3nt: TGTGCCAGCAGTCCTACCTCCAGGGCGGCACAAGAGACCCAGTACTTC; CDR3aa: CASSPTSRAAQETQYF
abundance: few; v_gene: TRBV27; j_gene: TRBJ1-5; d_gene: .; CDR3nt: TGTGCCAGCAGTTTATGGGGGGGGGAGGTGGATCAGCCCCAGCATTTT; CDR3aa: CASSLWGGEVDQPQHF
abundance: few; v_gene: TRBV5-6; j_gene: TRBJ1-6; d_gene: .; CDR3nt: TGTGCCAGCAGCTTGGGGACAGCTAATTCACCCCTCCACTTT; CDR3aa: CASSLGTANSPLHF
abundance: .; v_gene: TRBV7-8; j_gene: TRBJ1-1; d_gene: .; CDR3nt: TGTGCCAGCAGCCTAGTGTCCCAGGGGAGTACTTTCTTT; CDR3aa: CASSLVSQGSTFF
abundance: .; v_gene: TRBV28; j_gene: TRBJ1-1; d_gene: .; CDR3nt: TGTGCCAGCAGTTTAGGTGGGGGGACGAACACTGAAGCTTTCTTT; CDR3aa: CASSLGGGTNTEAFF
abundance: .; v_gene: TRBV4-3; j_gene: TRBJ2-7; d_gene: TRBD2; CDR3nt: TGCGCCAGCAGCCAAGATTTGGGGCGGGAGAAGGGCGAGCAGTACTTC; CDR3aa: CASSQDLGREKGEQYF
abundance: .; v_gene: TRBV4-1; j_gene: TRBJ1-3; d_gene: TRBD1; CDR3nt: TGCGCCAGCAGATCCGGGACAGACAAAGGAAACACCATATATTTT; CDR3aa: CASRSGTDKGNTIYF
abundance: .; v_gene: TRBV5-1; j_gene: TRBJ1-6; d_gene: TRBD1; CDR3nt: TGCGCCAGCAGCTTGGGACAGGGGATCGGTTCACCCCTCCACTTT; CDR3aa: CASSLGQGIGSPLHF
abundance: .; v_gene: TRBV28; j_gene: TRBJ2-1; d_gene: TRBD2; CDR3nt: TGTGCCAGCAGCAGGCTAGCGGACTACAATGAGCAGTTCTTC; CDR3aa: CASSRLADYNEQFF
abundance: .; v_gene: TRBV21-1; j_gene: TRBJ1-1; d_gene: .; CDR3nt: TGTGCCAGCACCCAGCGCGGGGGAGAAGCTTTCTTT; CDR3aa: CASTQRGGEAFF
abundance: .; v_gene: TRBV28; j_gene: TRBJ1-2; d_gene: TRBD1; CDR3nt: TGTGCCAGCAGTCTACCGGGACAGGTACATGGCTACACCTTC; CDR3aa: CASSLPGQVHGYTF
abundance: .; v_gene: TRBV7-9; j_gene: TRBJ1-5; d_gene: .; CDR3nt: TGTGCCGGCACCCAGGGAAATCAGCCCCAGCATTTT; CDR3aa: CAGTQGNQPQHF
abundance: .; v_gene: TRBV9; j_gene: TRBJ1-2; d_gene: TRBD1; CDR3nt: TGTGCCAGCAGCGTAGGGACAGGAGTAGCTAACTATGGCTACACCTTC; CDR3aa: CASSVGTGVANYGYTF
abundance: .; v_gene: TRBV5-1; j_gene: TRBJ1-3; d_gene: .; CDR3nt: TGCGCCAGCAGCTTGACGGCAGGGACATCTGGAAACACCATATATTTT; CDR3aa: CASSLTAGTSGNTIYF
abundance: .; v_gene: TRBV15; j_gene: TRBJ2-2; d_gene: .; CDR3nt: TGTGCCACCAGCAGAGTTGGAGGACTCACCGGGGAGCTGTTTTTT; CDR3aa: CATSRVGGLTGELFF
abundance: .; v_gene: TRBV19; j_gene: TRBJ2-3; d_gene: .; CDR3nt: TGTGCCAGTAGTAGCGGGGAAAGCACAGATACGCAGTATTTT; CDR3aa: CASSSGESTDTQYF
abundance: once; v_gene: TRBV2; j_gene: TRBJ2-5; d_gene: TRBD2; CDR3nt: TGTGCCAGCTCCCGGCTAGCGGGGGGGGGTCAAGAGACCCAGTACTTC; CDR3aa: CASSRLAGGGQETQYF
abundance: .; v_gene: TRBV30; j_gene: TRBJ1-4; d_gene: TRBD1; CDR3nt: TGTGCCTGGAGTAGACCAGGGGGGTATGAAAAACTGTTTTTT; CDR3aa: CAWSRPGGYEKLFF
abundance: .; v_gene: TRBV6-5; j_gene: TRBJ1-2; d_gene: TRBD1; CDR3nt: TGTGCCAGCAGTACAACGGGACAGGGAACCTATGGCTACACCTTC; CDR3aa: CASSTTGQGTYGYTF
abundance: .; v_gene: TRBV27; j_gene: TRBJ1-1; d_gene: .; CDR3nt: TGTGCCAGCAGACTGGGGGGGGTGAACACTGAAGCTTTCTTT; CDR3aa: CASRLGGVNTEAFF
abundance: .; v_gene: TRBV28; j_gene: TRBJ1-2; d_gene: TRBD1; CDR3nt: TGTGCCAGCAGTTTGGGTGAACAGGGGGTCCTTGGCTACACCTTC; CDR3aa: CASSLGEQGVLGYTF
abundance: .; v_gene: TRBV14; j_gene: TRBJ2-4; d_gene: .; CDR3nt: TGTGCCAGCAGCCCATCGGGGGACCTAGCCAAAAACATTCAGTACTTC; CDR3aa: CASSPSGDLAKNIQYF
abundance: .; v_gene: TRBV19; j_gene: TRBJ1-6; d_gene: .; CDR3nt: TGTGCCAGTGGTATAACGGTTACTAATTCACCCCTCCACTTT; CDR3aa: CASGITVTNSPLHF
abundance: .; v_gene: TRBV7-9; j_gene: TRBJ2-1; d_gene: TRBD2; CDR3nt: TGTGCCAGCAGCCTAGGGCTAGCGGGACAGAATGAGCAGTTCTTC; CDR3aa: CASSLGLAGQNEQFF